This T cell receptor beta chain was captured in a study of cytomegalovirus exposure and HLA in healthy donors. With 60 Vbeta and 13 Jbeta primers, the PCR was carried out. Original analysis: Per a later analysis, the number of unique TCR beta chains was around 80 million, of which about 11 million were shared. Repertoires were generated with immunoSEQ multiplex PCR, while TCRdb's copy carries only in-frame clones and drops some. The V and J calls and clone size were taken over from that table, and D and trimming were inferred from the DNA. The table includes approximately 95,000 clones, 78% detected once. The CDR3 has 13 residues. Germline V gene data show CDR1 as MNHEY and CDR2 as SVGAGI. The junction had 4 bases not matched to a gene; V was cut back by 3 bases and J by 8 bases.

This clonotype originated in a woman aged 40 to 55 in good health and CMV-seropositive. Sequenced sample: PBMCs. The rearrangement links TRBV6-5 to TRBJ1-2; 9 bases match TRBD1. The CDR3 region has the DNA TGTGCCAGCAGTTATGGGACAGGGCAAGGCTACACCTTC. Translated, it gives CASSYGTGQGYTF.